This entry lists 17 T cell receptor beta chains sequenced from one sample in a study of cytomegalovirus exposure and HLA in healthy donors. PCR amplification relied on 60 Vbeta primers (plus 13 Jbeta primers). Data came from immunoSEQ multiplex PCR; TCRdb stores just in-frame clones and leaves some out. The profile shows 100,000 to 120,000 clones, approximately 78% of them singletons. The source material was PBMCs. These receptor sequences come from a woman aged 25 to 39 in good health and CMV-seronegative.

The rearrangement uses TRBV9 and TRBJ2-1; D gene ambiguous. Germline loops: CDR1 SGDLS, CDR2 YYNGEE. The CDR3 is 14 residues long. The V end lost 0 bases, the J end lost 5 bases, and 9 bases lay between the germline ends. CDR3: CASSVAPVNNEQFF. CDR3 bases: TGTGCCAGCAGCGTAGCGCCGGTAAACAATGAGCAGTTCTTC.

In this sample, this clone turned up a few times. The V and J genes are TRBV29-1 and TRBJ2-3, with TRBD2 matching over 7 bases. This CDR3 contains 12 residues. With V trimmed by 7 bases and J by 10 bases, 11 bases remained unmatched. CDR1 SQVTM and CDR2 ANQGSEA come from the germline V gene. CDR3 sequence: CSATPGGISQYF. The DNA for the CDR3 is TGCAGCGCCACCCCCGGGGGGATCTCGCAGTATTTT.

This chain connects TRBV2 to TRBJ2-2, with a possible D match to TRBD2 (5 bases). This CDR3 region has 15 residues. The V end lost 6 bases, the J end lost 4 bases, and 15 bases lay between the germline ends. From germline, CDR1 is SNHLY and CDR2 FYNNEI. CDR3 residues: CASRETTSFTGELFF. In DNA form, the CDR3 reads TGTGCCAGCAGGGAAACCACTAGTTTCACCGGGGAGCTGTTTTTT. Looking up the rest from reference TRBV2 and TRBJ2-2 gives the full variable domain: EPEVTQTPSHQVTQMGQEVILRCVPISNHLYFYWYRQILGQKVEFLVSFYNNEISEKSEIFDDQFSVERPDGSNFTLKIRSTKLEDSAMYFCASRETTSFTGELFFGEGSRLTVL.

About this clone itself: The junction departs from the called germline gene at one end, perhaps through a read error. The gene calls are TRBV5-8 and TRBJ2-3, with D perhaps matching TRBD1 (6 bases). The CDR3 sequence is 11 residues long. Per the germline V gene, CDR1 is SGHTS and CDR2 is YDEGEE. The CDR3 is CASSLGENGQF. Here the CDR3 DNA reads TGTGCCAGCAGCTTGGGGGAAAACGGACAGTTT.

This sequence joins TRBV29-1 and TRBJ2-1; 7 bases agree with TRBD1. V lost 6 bases, J lost 3 bases, and 5 bases stayed unmatched. The CDR3 extends over 13 amino acids. Germline-derived CDR1 and CDR2 are SQVTM and ANQGSEA. CDR3 sequence reads: CSVGAGGYNEQFF. DNA of the CDR3: TGCAGCGTCGGGGCAGGGGGCTACAATGAGCAGTTCTTC.

The chain couples TRBV6-5 to TRBJ1-2, with 9 positions matching TRBD1. This CDR3 contains 13 residues. V lost 4 bases and J lost 8; bases outside the gene matches: 5. Germline V gene sequence: CDR1 MNHEY, CDR2 SVGAGI. CDR3 region: CASSWDRASGYTF. CDR3 nucleotides: TGTGCCAGCAGTTGGGACAGGGCAAGCGGCTACACCTTC.

The rearrangement uses TRBV5-1 and TRBJ2-2; 9 bases fit TRBD2. This CDR3 spans 19 amino acids. The V and J ends lost 0 bases and 4 bases, in that order; junction bases with no gene match: 13. Looked up from germline, CDR1 is SGHRS and CDR2 is YFSETQ. The CDR3 DNA is TGCGCCAGCAGCTTGGCCGGGGGTAGCGGGGGAGATGTCACCGGGGAGCTGTTTTTT. Protein sequence: CASSLAGGSGGDVTGELFF. Full variable domain (remainder filled in from reference TRBV5-1 and TRBJ2-2): KAGVTQTPRYLIKTRGQQVTLSCSPISGHRSVSWYQQTPGQGLQFLFEYFSETQRNKGNFPGRFSGRQFSNSRSEMNVSTLELGDSALYLCASSLAGGSGGDVTGELFFGEGSRLTVL.

The chain employs TRBV14 and TRBJ2-5, with unresolved D. Trimming took off 4 bases at V and 0 bases at J, with 18 bases between the two ends. This CDR3 is built from 17 residues. The germline V gene has CDR1 SGHDN and CDR2 FVKESK. Written as DNA, the CDR3 is TGTGCCAGCAGCCCATCCCTGACAACCCCTTACCAAGAGACCCAGTACTTC. Translated: CASSPSLTTPYQETQYF.

This sequence joins TRBV15 and TRBJ1-1; D possibly corresponds to TRBD1 (6 bases). This CDR3 is built from 13 residues. CDR1 is LNHNV and CDR2 is YYDKDF in the germline V gene (reference sequence). Trimming took 4 bases from V and 8 from J, leaving 14 bases between them. The CDR3 sequence: CATSTLTGTEAFF. The CDR3, as DNA: TGTGCCACCAGCACATTAACCGGGACAGAAGCTTTCTTT.

The chain couples TRBV19 to TRBJ2-1; 10 bases fit TRBD1. Trimming cost V 6 bases and J 9 bases; bases outside gene matches: 8. This CDR3 spans 14 amino acids. Germline CDR1 reads LNHDA; CDR2 reads SQIVND (reference sequence). CDR3 bases: TGTGCCAGTAGACCGGGACAGGGGAGAATTGAGCAGTTCTTC. Encoded protein: CASRPGQGRIEQFF.

This chain uses TRBV11-3 with TRBJ2-1, with D perhaps TRBD2 (6 bases). CDR3 length: 13 amino acids. Germline assignment: CDR1 SGHNT and CDR2 YENEEA. V was clipped by 5 bases and J by 7 bases, with 12 bases between them. The CDR3 DNA reads TGTGCCAGCAGCCGGGGACTCCAGAATGAGCAGTTCTTC. Translated: CASSRGLQNEQFF.

This rearrangement joins TRBV27 to TRBJ1-5; D is ambiguous. CDR3 length: 13 amino acids. Germline V gives CDR1 MNHEY, CDR2 SMNVEV (reference sequence). Deletions cut 2 bases from V and 4 bases from J, with 6 bases between. The CDR3 loop reads CASSLAGNQPQHF. The DNA of the CDR3 is TGTGCCAGCAGTTTAGCGGGAAATCAGCCCCAGCATTTT.

The chain links TRBV19 to TRBJ1-5, with TRBD1 identical over 11 bases. The CDR3 runs to 15 residues. CDR1 LNHDA and CDR2 SQIVND come from the germline V gene (reference sequence). Trimming took 8 bases from V and 7 from J; bases not matched to a gene: 10. The CDR3 DNA is TGTGCCAGTCGATTCACGGGACAGGGGGGCCAGCCCCAGCATTTT. Its translation is CASRFTGQGGQPQHF.

This clone was seen just once. Here the CDR3 omits its conserved ending phenylalanine or tryptophan, so a read error is the likely source. The rearrangement uses TRBV25-1 and TRBJ1-4; maybe TRBD1 (5 bases). Looked up from germline, CDR1 is MGHDK and CDR2 is SYGVNS. V was pared by 3 bases and J by 4 bases, with 12 bases between. This CDR3 comprises 15 residues. DNA for the CDR3: TGTGCCAGCAGTGAGAAGGGGCATGATAATGAAAAACTGTTTGTT. As protein: CASSEKGHDNEKLFV.

The genes are TRBV29-1 and TRBJ2-1; perhaps TRBD1 as D (6 bases). This CDR3 spans 11 amino acids. With 2 bases removed from V and 7 bases from J, the gap between germline ends came to 6 bases. Germline CDR1 reads SQVTM; CDR2 reads ANQGSEA. This CDR3 is CSVEQGNEQFF. In DNA, the CDR3 is TGCAGCGTTGAACAGGGGAATGAGCAGTTCTTC.

The CDR3 loop is CASSRVPGQGSTDTQYF. The CDR3 bases are TGTGCCAGCAGCCGCGTCCCGGGACAGGGGAGCACAGATACGCAGTATTTT. The rearrangement uses TRBV4-2 and TRBJ2-3, with TRBD1 matching 10 bases. The CDR3 contains 17 residues. Trimming took 4 bases from V and 0 from J; bases not matched to a gene: 7. The V gene's germline CDR1 is LGHNA and CDR2 YNFKEQ.

This chain uses TRBV28 with TRBJ2-7; D possibly corresponds to TRBD1 (5 bases). Germline CDR1 is MDHEN and CDR2 is SYDVKM. V lost 4 bases to trimming and J lost 3 bases, with 13 bases between them. The CDR3 length is 14 residues. The CDR3 nucleotides read TGTGCCAGCAGTTATGTTGGACAAAACTACGAGCAGTACTTC. Amino acid sequence: CASSYVGQNYEQYF.